This T cell receptor (beta chain) derives from a study of shared clonotypes between healthy human individuals (dated by TCRdb to 2020 to 2022). A note on the overall study: The cohort included a few men and two women between 18 and 49 years of age. To increase sequencing depth and limit assay-specific biases, TCR repertoire library preparation and sequencing were carried out by different laboratories using diverse techniques. For each donor, CD4 naive and CD4 memory were each given three plates, CD8 naive was given two plates, and CD8 memory was given one plate. Blood TCR repertoires of a handful of healthy adults were deeply sequenced to estimate repertoire size and the extent of clonotype sharing between individuals. Between about 0.8 and 9 billion PBMCs per donor were obtained by leukapheresis. Summary of the overall study and its limitations: The genetic and exposure-history diversity represented was limited by the small number of donors. Based on pairwise subsampling, the degree of clonotype sharing among donors was expected to be affected by sequencing depth. Sampling was limited to blood, and TCR repertoires in tissue likely differ from TCR repertoires in blood. Across a few donors, 5% to 6% of naive CD4, approximately 3.6% of naive CD8, about 2% of memory CD4, and 0.3% to 0.45% of memory CD8 clonotypes were shared. Naive subsets generally had larger estimated clonotype richness than memory subsets. Clonotypes shared by all four sorted-subset donors showed higher generation probabilities than non-shared clonotypes. Even with the large sequencing depth, rarefaction of the sorted-subset datasets indicated that sequencing was incomplete.

CDR1 and CDR2 are drawn from the germline V gene: SGHAT, FQNNGV. There are 15 amino acids in the CDR3, from cysteine to phenylalanine inclusive. The DNA shown is the 45-base CDR3, in frame from base 1. Deletion took 5 bases off V and 0 bases off J, with a span of 14 bases between the germline ends. About this clone itself: This receptor's antigen is unknown. No per-base quality is available; no much larger clone lies one base away.

TCR CDR3 regions were amplified from genomic DNA by multiplex PCR using the deep immunoSEQ assay. For each cell subset, the extracted genomic DNA was distributed evenly across all wells of several immunoSEQ 96-well plates, and each plate served as one replicate. For sorted subsets, around 200 ng genomic DNA, equal to 30,000 to 35,000 T cell genomes, was loaded into each replicate PCR. The purified libraries were quantified using a Qubit 3.0 fluorometer, sized with a Bioanalyzer 2100, and then quantified again using the KAPA Library Quantification kit. Each immunoSEQ 96-well plate was sequenced on its own single-read 150-cycle Illumina NextSeq 550 flow cell. The original methods were these. Because the immunoSEQ output held only junctional sequences and lacked quality scores, the filtering could not match the filtering applied to full-length reads. To assign V/J genes and CDR3, sequences were annotated against IMGT germline references using PyIR, a Python wrapper for IgBLAST v1.9. Any read was removed if the V/J assignment was weak (E-value above 1e-6), the CDR3 was missing, or the read contained stop codons, out-of-frame junctions, or ambiguous translated residues. V3J clonotypes were defined as sequences sharing the same inferred V gene, J gene, and CDR3 amino acid sequence. Percentage overlap between repertoires was computed as shared unique clonotypes divided by the size of the smaller repertoire. Richness of each repertoire was evaluated using RTK rarefaction, the Chao1 estimator, and Recon v2.1 estimates of unobserved clonotypes. Generation probabilities for all TCRbeta clonotypes obtained by the gDNA method from a handful of donors were computed using OLGA. TCRdb holds this immuneACCESS table with in-frame rearrangements only. Some clones are missing; in checked studies, unresolved V genes explain under half, and the rest has no known cause. V and J calls and clone size follow that table, whereas D and trimming were derived from the DNA. This sample holds over 1.5 million clones; nearly 99% were observed only once. Together, the top ten hold roughly 0.45% of the sample.

The donors were healthy, HIV-negative adults who had no recently reported acute infections or vaccinations. Every donor was a Caucasian adult residing in Nashville, Tennessee, USA. CD4+ T cells were enriched by magnetic negative selection, after which naive cells were positively selected on CD45RA and the negative fraction was taken as the memory subset. Blood was obtained by leukapheresis, after which PBMCs were separated by Ficoll-Histopaque density gradient centrifugation and cryopreserved in liquid nitrogen vapor phase. Analytical flow cytometry was used to check the purity and quantity of every magnetically sorted T cell population. Each sorted fraction had its genomic DNA isolated and then quantified by UV absorbance on a Nanodrop 2000c.

This TCR was sampled from a man aged 25-45 years in good health. The chain is made from TRBV11-2 and TRBJ2-7; the D segment could be TRBD1, given 6 matching bases. The sequencing sample was made of naive CD4+ T cells sorted from blood. The cell subset or site label on this specimen signifies: CD45RA+ positively selected. The CDR3 region: CASSPIQGRSYEQYF. The bases read TGTGCCAGCAGCCCCATACAGGGACGCTCCTACGAGCAGTACTTC.